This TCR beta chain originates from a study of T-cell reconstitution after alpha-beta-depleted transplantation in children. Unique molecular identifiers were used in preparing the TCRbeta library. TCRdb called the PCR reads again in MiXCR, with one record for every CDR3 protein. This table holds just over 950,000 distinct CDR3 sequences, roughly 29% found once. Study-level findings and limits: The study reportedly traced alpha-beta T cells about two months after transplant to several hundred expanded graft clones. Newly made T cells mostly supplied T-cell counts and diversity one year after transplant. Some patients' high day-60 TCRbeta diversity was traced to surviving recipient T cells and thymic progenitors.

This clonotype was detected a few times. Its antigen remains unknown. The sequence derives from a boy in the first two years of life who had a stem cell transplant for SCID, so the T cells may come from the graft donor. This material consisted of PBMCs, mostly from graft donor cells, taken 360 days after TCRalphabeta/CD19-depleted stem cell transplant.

The CDR3 coding sequence is TGTGCCAGCAGCTTACAGGGATCAGGGGGCATTCAGTACTTC. Its protein is CASSLQGSGGIQYF. The V call is TRBV7-9, the J call TRBJ2-4; 7 positions agree with TRBD1. The germline CDR1 and CDR2 sequences are SEHNR and FQNEAQ (reference sequence). Trimming cost V 2 bases and J 9 bases; bases outside gene matches: 7. CDR3 length: 14 amino acids.